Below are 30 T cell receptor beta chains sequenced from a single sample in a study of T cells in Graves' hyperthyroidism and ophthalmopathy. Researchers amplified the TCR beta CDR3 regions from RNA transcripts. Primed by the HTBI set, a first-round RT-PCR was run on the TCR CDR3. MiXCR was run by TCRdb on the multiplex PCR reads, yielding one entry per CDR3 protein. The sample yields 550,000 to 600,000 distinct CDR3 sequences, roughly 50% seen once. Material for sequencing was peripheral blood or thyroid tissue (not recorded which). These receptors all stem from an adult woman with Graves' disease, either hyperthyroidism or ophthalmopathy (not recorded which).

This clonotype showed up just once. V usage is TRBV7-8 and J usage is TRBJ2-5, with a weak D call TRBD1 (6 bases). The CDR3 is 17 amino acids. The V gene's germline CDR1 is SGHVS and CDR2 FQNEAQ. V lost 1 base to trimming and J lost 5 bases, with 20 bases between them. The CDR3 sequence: CASSLEVRQGMMETQYF. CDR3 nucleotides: TGTGCCAGCAGCTTAGAGGTTCGGCAGGGGATGATGGAGACCCAGTACTTC.

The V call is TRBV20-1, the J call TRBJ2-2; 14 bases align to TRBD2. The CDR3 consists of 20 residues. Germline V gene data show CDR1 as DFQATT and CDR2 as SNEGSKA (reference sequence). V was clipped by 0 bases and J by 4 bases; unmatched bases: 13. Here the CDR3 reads CSARDTQGLAGVRGTGELFF. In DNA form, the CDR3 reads TGCAGTGCTAGAGATACCCAGGGACTAGCGGGAGTGCGCGGCACCGGGGAGCTGTTTTTT.

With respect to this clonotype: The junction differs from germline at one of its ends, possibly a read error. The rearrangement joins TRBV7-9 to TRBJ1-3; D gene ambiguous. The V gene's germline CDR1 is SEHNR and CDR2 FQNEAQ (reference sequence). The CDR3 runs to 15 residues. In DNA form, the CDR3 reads TGTGCTAGCAGCCCCTCCGGTTCCTCTGGAAACACCATATATTTT. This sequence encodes CASSPSGSSGNTIYF.

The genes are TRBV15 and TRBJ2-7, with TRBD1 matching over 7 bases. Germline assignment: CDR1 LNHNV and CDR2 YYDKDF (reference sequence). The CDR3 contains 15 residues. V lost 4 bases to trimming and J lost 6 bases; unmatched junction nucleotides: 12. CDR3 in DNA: TGTGCCACCAGCATAGCCAAGGAGGCAGGGGGCGAGCAGTACTTC. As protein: CATSIAKEAGGEQYF.

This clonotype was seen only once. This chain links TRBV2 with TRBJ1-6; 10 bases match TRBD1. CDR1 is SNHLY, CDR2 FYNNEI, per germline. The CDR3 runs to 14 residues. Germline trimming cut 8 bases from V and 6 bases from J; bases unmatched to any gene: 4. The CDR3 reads CASRTGGSNSPLHF. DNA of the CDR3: TGTGCCAGCCGGACAGGGGGAAGTAATTCACCCCTCCACTTT.

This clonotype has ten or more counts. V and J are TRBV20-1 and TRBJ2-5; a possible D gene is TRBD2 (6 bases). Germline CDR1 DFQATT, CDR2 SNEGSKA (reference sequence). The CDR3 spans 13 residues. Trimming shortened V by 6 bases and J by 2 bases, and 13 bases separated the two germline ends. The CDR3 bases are TGCAGTGCCGGAGGGGCTTCTCAAGAGACCCAGTACTTC. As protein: CSAGGASQETQYF.

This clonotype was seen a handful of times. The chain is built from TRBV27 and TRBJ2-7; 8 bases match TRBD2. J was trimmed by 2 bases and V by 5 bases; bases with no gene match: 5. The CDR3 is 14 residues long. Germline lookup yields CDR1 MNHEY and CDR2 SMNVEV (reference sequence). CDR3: CASSSGGITYEQYF. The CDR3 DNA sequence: TGTGCCAGCAGTAGCGGGGGTATAACCTACGAGCAGTACTTC.

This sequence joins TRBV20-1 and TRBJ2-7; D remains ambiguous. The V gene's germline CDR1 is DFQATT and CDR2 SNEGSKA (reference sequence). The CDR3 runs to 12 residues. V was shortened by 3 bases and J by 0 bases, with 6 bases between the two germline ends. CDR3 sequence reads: CSARTYSYEQYF. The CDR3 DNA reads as TGCAGTGCTAGGACCTACTCCTACGAGCAGTACTTC.

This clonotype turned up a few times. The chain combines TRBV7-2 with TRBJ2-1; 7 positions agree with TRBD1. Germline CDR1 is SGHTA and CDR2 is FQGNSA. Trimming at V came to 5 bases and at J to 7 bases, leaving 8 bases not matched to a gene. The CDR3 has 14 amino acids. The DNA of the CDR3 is TGTGCCAGCAGCCGACAGGGTCTTAGTAATGAGCAGTTCTTC. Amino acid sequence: CASSRQGLSNEQFF. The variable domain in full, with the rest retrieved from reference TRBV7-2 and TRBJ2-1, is GAGVSQSPSNKVTEKGKDVELRCDPISGHTALYWYRQSLGQGLEFLIYFQGNSAPDKSGLPSDRFSAERTGGSVSTLTIQRTQQEDSAVYLCASSRQGLSNEQFFGPGTRLTVL.

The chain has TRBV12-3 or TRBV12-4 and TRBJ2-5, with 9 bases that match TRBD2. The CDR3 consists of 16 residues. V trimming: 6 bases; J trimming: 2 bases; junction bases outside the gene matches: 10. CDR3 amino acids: CASSLDRTSDQETQYF. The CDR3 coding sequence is TGTGCCAGCAGCCTCGATCGGACTAGCGATCAAGAGACCCAGTACTTC.

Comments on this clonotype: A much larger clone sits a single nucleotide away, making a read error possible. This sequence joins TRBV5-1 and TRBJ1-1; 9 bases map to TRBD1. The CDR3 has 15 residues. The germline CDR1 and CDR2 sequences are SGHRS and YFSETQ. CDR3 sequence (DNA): TGCGCCAGCAGCTGGCCGAGACAGGGGGGGACTGAAGCTCTCTTT. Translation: CASSWPRQGGTEALF. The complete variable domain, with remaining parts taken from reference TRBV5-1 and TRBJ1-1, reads KAGVTQTPRYLIKTRGQQVTLSCSPISGHRSVSWYQQTPGQGLQFLFEYFSETQRNKGNFPGRFSGRQFSNSRSEMNVSTLELGDSALYLCASSWPRQGGTEALFGQGTRLTVV.

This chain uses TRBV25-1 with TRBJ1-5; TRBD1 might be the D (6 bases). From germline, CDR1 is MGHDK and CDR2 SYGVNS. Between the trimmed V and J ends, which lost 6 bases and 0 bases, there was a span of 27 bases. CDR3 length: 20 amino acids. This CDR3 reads CASSASGGAGSDYSNQPQHF. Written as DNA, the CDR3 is TGTGCCAGCAGCGCCTCGGGGGGGGCCGGCAGTGATTATAGCAATCAGCCCCAGCATTTT.

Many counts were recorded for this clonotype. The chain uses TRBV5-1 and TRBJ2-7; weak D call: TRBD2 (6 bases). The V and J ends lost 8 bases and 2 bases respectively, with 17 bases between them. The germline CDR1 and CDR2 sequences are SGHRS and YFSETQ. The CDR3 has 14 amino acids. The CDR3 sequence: CASRTSRGAYEQYF. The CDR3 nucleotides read TGCGCCAGTCGGACTTCCCGCGGGGCCTACGAGCAGTACTTC.

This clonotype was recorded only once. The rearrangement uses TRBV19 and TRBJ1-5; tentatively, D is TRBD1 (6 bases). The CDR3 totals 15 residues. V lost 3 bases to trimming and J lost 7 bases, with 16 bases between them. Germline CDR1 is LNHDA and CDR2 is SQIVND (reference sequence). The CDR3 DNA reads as TGTGCCAGTAGTATTAAGCAGGGGTTGGGGCAGCCCCAGCATTTT. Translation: CASSIKQGLGQPQHF.

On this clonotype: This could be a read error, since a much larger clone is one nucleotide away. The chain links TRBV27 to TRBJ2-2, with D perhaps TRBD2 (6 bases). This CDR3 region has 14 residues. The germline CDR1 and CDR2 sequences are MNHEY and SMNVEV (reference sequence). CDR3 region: CASSWDGNTGEVFF. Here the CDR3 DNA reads TGTGCCAGCAGTTGGGACGGGAACACCGGGGAGGTGTTTTTT.

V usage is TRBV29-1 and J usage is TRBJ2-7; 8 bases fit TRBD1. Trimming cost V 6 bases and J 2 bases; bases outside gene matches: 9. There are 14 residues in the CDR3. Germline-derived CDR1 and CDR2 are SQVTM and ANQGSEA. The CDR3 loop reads CSVTRDRLTYEQYF. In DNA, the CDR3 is TGCAGCGTGACCCGGGACAGGCTGACCTACGAGCAGTACTTC.

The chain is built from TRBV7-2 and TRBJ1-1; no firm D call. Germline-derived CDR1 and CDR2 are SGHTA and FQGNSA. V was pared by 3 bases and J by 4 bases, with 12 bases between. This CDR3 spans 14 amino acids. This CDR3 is CASSFSRGPTEAFF. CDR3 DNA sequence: TGTGCCAGCAGCTTTAGCAGAGGGCCCACTGAAGCTTTCTTT.

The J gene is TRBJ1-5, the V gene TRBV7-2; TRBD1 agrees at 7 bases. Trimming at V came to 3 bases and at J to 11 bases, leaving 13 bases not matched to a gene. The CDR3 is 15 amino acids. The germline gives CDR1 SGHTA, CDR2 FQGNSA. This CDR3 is CASSFGQAVQETQHF. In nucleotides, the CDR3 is TGTGCCAGCAGCTTTGGACAGGCAGTCCAAGAGACCCAGCATTTT.

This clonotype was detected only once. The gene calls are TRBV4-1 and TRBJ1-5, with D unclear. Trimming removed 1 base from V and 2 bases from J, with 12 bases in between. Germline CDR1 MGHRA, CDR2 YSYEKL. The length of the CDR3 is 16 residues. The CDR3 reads CASSQGWRRGNQPQHF. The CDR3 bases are TGCGCCAGCAGCCAAGGGTGGCGGCGGGGCAATCAGCCCCAGCATTTT.

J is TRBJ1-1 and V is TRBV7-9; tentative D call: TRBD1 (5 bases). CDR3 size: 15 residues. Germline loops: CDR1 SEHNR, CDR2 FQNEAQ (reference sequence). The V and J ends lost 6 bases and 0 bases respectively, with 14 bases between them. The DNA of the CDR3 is TGTGCCAGCAGTAAACAGGTTTCCGTGAACACTGAAGCTTTCTTT. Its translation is CASSKQVSVNTEAFF.

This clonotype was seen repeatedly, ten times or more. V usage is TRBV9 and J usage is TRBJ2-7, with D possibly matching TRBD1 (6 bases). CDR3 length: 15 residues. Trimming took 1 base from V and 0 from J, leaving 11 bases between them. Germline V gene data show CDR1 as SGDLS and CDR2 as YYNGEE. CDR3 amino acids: CASSVHPTGSYEQYF. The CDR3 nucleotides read TGTGCCAGCAGCGTACATCCGACAGGCTCCTACGAGCAGTACTTC.

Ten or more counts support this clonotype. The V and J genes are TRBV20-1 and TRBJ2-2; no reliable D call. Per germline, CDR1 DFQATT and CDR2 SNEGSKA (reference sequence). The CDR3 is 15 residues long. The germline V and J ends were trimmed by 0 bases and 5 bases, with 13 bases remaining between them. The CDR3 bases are TGCAGTGCTAGAGATGAACGGCTATATACCGGGGAGCTGTTTTTT. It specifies CSARDERLYTGELFF.

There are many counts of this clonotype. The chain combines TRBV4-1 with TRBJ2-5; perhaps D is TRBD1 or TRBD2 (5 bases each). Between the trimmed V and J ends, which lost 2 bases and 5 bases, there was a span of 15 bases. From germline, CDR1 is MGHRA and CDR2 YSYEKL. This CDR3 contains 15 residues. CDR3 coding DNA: TGCGCCAGCAGCCAACGAGGGACGGCCTGGGAGACCCAGTACTTC. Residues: CASSQRGTAWETQYF.

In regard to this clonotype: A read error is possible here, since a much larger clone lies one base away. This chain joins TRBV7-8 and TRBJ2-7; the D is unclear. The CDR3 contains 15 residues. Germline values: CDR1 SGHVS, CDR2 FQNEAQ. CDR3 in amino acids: CASSHRAGSSYEQCF. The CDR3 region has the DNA TGCGCCAGCAGCCATAGAGCAGGAAGCTCCTACGAGCAGTGCTTC.

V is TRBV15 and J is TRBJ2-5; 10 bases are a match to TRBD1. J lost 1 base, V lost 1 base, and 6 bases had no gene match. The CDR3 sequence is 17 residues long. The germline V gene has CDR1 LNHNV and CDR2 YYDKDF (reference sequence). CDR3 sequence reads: CATSRGLGTGVQETQYF. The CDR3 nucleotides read TGTGCCACCAGCAGAGGACTCGGGACAGGGGTCCAAGAGACCCAGTACTTC.

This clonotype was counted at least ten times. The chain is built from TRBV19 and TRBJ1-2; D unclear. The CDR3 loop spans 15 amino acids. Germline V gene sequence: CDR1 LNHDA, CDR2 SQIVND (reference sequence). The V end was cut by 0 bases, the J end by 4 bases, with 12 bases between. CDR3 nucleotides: TGTGCCAGTAGTATAGACAGCAGAGGAGTCTATGGCTACACCTTC. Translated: CASSIDSRGVYGYTF.

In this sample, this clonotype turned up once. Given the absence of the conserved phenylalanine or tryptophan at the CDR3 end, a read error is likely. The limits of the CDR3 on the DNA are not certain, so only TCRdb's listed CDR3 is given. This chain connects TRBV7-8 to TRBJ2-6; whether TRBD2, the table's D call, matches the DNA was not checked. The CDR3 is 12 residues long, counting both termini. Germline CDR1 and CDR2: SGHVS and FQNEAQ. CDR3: CASSLRLVRNWV.

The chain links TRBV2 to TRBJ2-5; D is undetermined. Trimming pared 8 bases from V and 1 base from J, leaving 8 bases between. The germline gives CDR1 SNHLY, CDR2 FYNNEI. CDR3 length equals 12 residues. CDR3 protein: CASRFSQETQYF. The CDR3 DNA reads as TGTGCCAGCCGGTTCAGCCAAGAGACCCAGTACTTC.

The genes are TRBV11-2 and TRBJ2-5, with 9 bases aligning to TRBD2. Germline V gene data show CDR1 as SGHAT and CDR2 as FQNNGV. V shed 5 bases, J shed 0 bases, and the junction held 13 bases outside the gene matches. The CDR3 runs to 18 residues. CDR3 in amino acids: CASSQLKIAGANQETQYF. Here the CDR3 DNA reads TGTGCCAGCAGCCAATTAAAAATAGCGGGAGCGAACCAAGAGACCCAGTACTTC.

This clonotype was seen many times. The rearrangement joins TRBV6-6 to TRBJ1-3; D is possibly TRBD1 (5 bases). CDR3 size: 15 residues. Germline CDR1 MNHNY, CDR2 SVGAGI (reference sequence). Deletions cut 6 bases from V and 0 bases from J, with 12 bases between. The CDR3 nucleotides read TGTGCCAGCAGCGTCGGTGGACACTCTGGAAACACCATATATTTT. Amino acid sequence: CASSVGGHSGNTIYF.